This T cell receptor beta chain was found in a study of blood T cell repertoires in COVID-19. Looking at the study overall: T cells, B-cell-depleted T cells, or PBMCs provided the cDNA or gDNA that served as material.

Repertoires were generated with immunoSEQ multiplex PCR, while TCRdb's copy carries only in-frame clones and drops some. The table lists 300,000 to 500,000 clones, 88% of them singletons. Grouping used clinical history reported by participants in a survey and questionnaire. This sequence was found in a woman between 25 and 40 years old with acute COVID-19. Sequencing was performed on PBMCs or T cells enriched from blood (not recorded which).

This CDR3 is CASSPGNPGVRRANVLTF. In DNA form, the CDR3 reads TGCGCCAGCAGCCCTGGCAACCCGGGAGTACGACGGGCCAACGTCCTGACTTTC. The rearrangement joins TRBV4-1 to TRBJ2-6; a weak D match, TRBD2 (6 bases). This CDR3 is 18 amino acids long. From germline, CDR1 is MGHRA and CDR2 YSYEKL. Trimming removed 4 bases from V and 5 bases from J, with 21 bases in between.